These 22 T cell receptor beta chains were all obtained from the same sample, sequenced in a study of T cells in Graves' hyperthyroidism and ophthalmopathy. Amplified TCR beta CDR3 regions derived from RNA transcripts. Primed by the HTBI set, a first-round RT-PCR was run on the TCR CDR3. TCRdb re-derived calls from the multiplex PCR reads in MiXCR, one entry per CDR3 protein. The sample consists of a few hundred thousand distinct CDR3 sequences, roughly 16% of them appearing once. The source material was blood. Receptor source: a woman aged 30 to 39 with Graves' ophthalmopathy.

The gene calls are TRBV28 and TRBJ2-6; TRBD2 matches at 7 bases. The V gene's germline CDR1 is MDHEN and CDR2 SYDVKM. This CDR3 contains 16 residues. J was trimmed by 2 bases and V by 3 bases; bases with no gene match: 4. The CDR3 coding sequence is TGTGCCAGCAGTTTCCCCCGGGGGGCTGGGGCCAACGTCCTGACTTTC. This codes for CASSFPRGAGANVLTF.

This clonotype was picked up many times. The DNA of the CDR3 is TGTGCCAGCATCACTCGCAATGAGCAGTTCTTC. This encodes CASITRNEQFF. The chain has TRBV2 and TRBJ2-1; D call uncertain. Trimming took off 7 bases at V and 6 bases at J, with 7 bases between the two ends. Per germline, CDR1 SNHLY and CDR2 FYNNEI. This CDR3 is built from 11 residues.

In its sample, this clonotype was seen a few times. The rearrangement uses TRBV7-2 and TRBJ2-7; D call uncertain. The CDR3 sequence is 16 residues long. V was trimmed by 0 bases and J by 7 bases, leaving 19 bases between them. Germline V gene lookup returns CDR1 SGHTA and CDR2 FQGNSA. This CDR3 is CASSLARRVPDEEQYF. The CDR3 DNA reads TGTGCCAGCAGCTTAGCCCGCCGGGTCCCAGATGAGGAGCAGTACTTC.

This clonotype showed up just a few times. The chain couples TRBV12-3 or TRBV12-4 to TRBJ1-4; 8 bases are shared with TRBD1. V lost 6 bases to trimming and J lost 5 bases; unmatched junction nucleotides: 5. The CDR3 runs 14 residues. CDR3 amino acids: CASSPGDRNEKLFF. CDR3 DNA sequence: TGTGCCAGCAGCCCCGGGGACAGGAATGAAAAACTGTTTTTT.

The sample holds a few counts of this clonotype. This chain connects TRBV6-2 or TRBV6-3 to TRBJ2-2, with D possibly matching TRBD2 (5 bases). Between the trimmed V and J ends, which lost 5 bases and 1 base, there was a span of 11 bases. The CDR3 contains 15 residues. CDR1 and CDR2 from the germline V gene are MNHEY and SVGEGT. In nucleotides, the CDR3 is TGTGCCAGCAGTCCTTTTGCGGGGAACACCGGGGAGCTGTTTTTT. This translates into CASSPFAGNTGELFF.

This clonotype came up a few times. The V gene is TRBV7-3, the J gene TRBJ2-2; D may be TRBD2 (5 bases). The V end was cut by 2 bases, the J end by 4 bases, with 11 bases between. The CDR3 runs 15 residues. The germline V gene has CDR1 SGHTA and CDR2 FQGTGA. The CDR3 bases are TGTGCCAGCAGCTTAGATGACGGGGTCACCGGGGAGCTGTTTTTT. This sequence encodes CASSLDDGVTGELFF.

This clonotype was observed a few times. This chain uses TRBV6-2 or TRBV6-3 with TRBJ2-2; 7 nucleotides agree with TRBD2. The CDR3 extends over 15 amino acids. Germline CDR1 and CDR2: MNHEY and SVGEGT. The junction had 8 bases not matched to a gene; V was cut back by 7 bases and J by 3 bases. The CDR3 protein is CASNLAATDTGELFF. In DNA form, the CDR3 reads TGTGCCAGCAACCTAGCGGCAACGGACACCGGGGAGCTGTTTTTT.

The chain recombines TRBV6-2 or TRBV6-3 with TRBJ2-7; tentatively, D is TRBD2 (6 bases). Germline assignment: CDR1 MNHEY and CDR2 SVGEGT. This CDR3 has 14 residues. V dropped 8 bases and J dropped 2 bases, with 16 bases sitting between them. The CDR3 region has the DNA TGTGCCAGCTGTCGACCGGGACTCCCCTACGAGCAGTACTTC. This translates into CASCRPGLPYEQYF.

There are many counts of this clonotype. The chain recombines TRBV18 with TRBJ1-5; D is uncertain. With 5 bases removed from V and 0 bases from J, the gap between germline ends came to 14 bases. The CDR3 extends over 16 amino acids. Germline loops: CDR1 KGHSH, CDR2 LQKENI. The CDR3 nucleotides read TGTGCCAGCTCAGTGAGTAGAATGAGTAGCAATCAGCCCCAGCATTTT. As protein: CASSVSRMSSNQPQHF.

The chain has TRBV20-1 and TRBJ2-1; possibly TRBD2 for D (5 bases). Germline V gives CDR1 DFQATT, CDR2 SNEGSKA (reference sequence). Trimming cost V 5 bases and J 5 bases, with 10 bases left between them. The CDR3 consists of 12 residues. As DNA, the CDR3 is TGCAGTGCTCAGCGGCCGAACAATGAGCAGTTCTTC. Protein: CSAQRPNNEQFF.

Ten or more counts support this clonotype. V usage is TRBV5-1 and J usage is TRBJ2-1; no firm D call. Germline CDR1 is SGHRS and CDR2 is YFSETQ. The CDR3 is made up of 13 amino acids. The V and J ends lost 7 bases and 0 bases respectively, with 8 bases between them. In nucleotides, the CDR3 is TGCGCCAGCGCTTTGAGCTCCTACAATGAGCAGTTCTTC. Translating gives CASALSSYNEQFF.

This sequence joins TRBV6-1 and TRBJ2-2; 14 nucleotides match TRBD2. Germline values: CDR1 MNHNS, CDR2 SASEGT. J was trimmed by 0 bases and V by 5 bases; bases with no gene match: 14. The CDR3 contains 21 residues. The chain's CDR3 is CASSLYHGTSGSLSNTGELFF. The CDR3 nucleotides read TGTGCCAGCAGTCTTTACCACGGGACTAGCGGGAGCCTCTCGAACACCGGGGAGCTGTTTTTT.

There are a few counts of this clonotype. This chain joins TRBV27 and TRBJ2-1; the D is unclear. V was pared by 5 bases and J by 11 bases, with 19 bases between. Germline V gene data show CDR1 as MNHEY and CDR2 as SMNVEV (reference sequence). This CDR3 has 14 amino acids. The CDR3 DNA reads as TGTGCCAGCAGTCCCCGTCCCCAGTACCCGAAGCAGTTCTTC. It is translated as CASSPRPQYPKQFF.

This clonotype was seen repeatedly, ten times or more. J is TRBJ2-7 and V is TRBV29-1; D is ambiguous. CDR1 is SQVTM, CDR2 ANQGSEA, per germline. V lost 4 bases and J lost 6, with 10 bases in between. This CDR3 region has 11 residues. CDR3 DNA: TGCAGCGTTGCACAGTCAGGCGAGCAGTACTTC. Translating it yields CSVAQSGEQYF.

The chain recombines TRBV19 with TRBJ2-1, with 7 bases identical to TRBD2. This CDR3 spans 17 amino acids. In germline, CDR1 is LNHDA, CDR2 SQIVND (reference sequence). Unmatched junction bases numbered 18, after V lost 7 bases and J lost 6 bases. The DNA for the CDR3 is TGTGCCAGTAATCGACAACTGGGGGGGACGCTAAGCAATGAGCAGTTCTTC. Translating gives CASNRQLGGTLSNEQFF.

This clonotype was recorded many times. The gene calls are TRBV24-1 and TRBJ2-3; TRBD1 matches at 8 bases. Germline V CDR1 and CDR2: KGHDR, SFDVKD. Germline trimming cut 3 bases from V and 1 base from J; bases unmatched to any gene: 2. This CDR3 comprises 15 residues. CDR3 sequence (DNA): TGTGCCACCAGTGATCCGGGACAGGGCACAGATACGCAGTATTTT. Translation gives CATSDPGQGTDTQYF.

The rearrangement links TRBV10-3 to TRBJ2-2; the D gene is possibly TRBD2 (5 bases). Trimming shortened V by 7 bases and J by 1 base, and 16 bases separated the two germline ends. From germline, CDR1 is ENHRY and CDR2 SYGVKD. The CDR3 runs to 16 residues. The CDR3 DNA sequence: TGTGCCATCAACCAATCCCGAGGGAAGAACACCGGGGAGCTGTTTTTT. Protein sequence: CAINQSRGKNTGELFF.

The sample holds many counts of this clonotype. The CDR3 DNA reads TGTGCCAGCAGTTTTTCAGGTGTTTACTCCTACGAGCAGTACTTC. The encoded protein is CASSFSGVYSYEQYF. The chain recombines TRBV12-3 or TRBV12-4 with TRBJ2-7; D gene ambiguous. V lost 3 bases and J lost 0, with 12 bases in between. The CDR3 is 15 residues long.

The genes are TRBV6-1 and TRBJ2-7; the D is unclear. V was trimmed by 7 bases and J by 4 bases, leaving 17 bases between them. The CDR3 runs to 14 residues. Per germline, CDR1 MNHNS and CDR2 SASEGT. CDR3 in amino acids: CASTHGVSGYEQYF. The CDR3 DNA follows: TGTGCCAGCACCCATGGGGTTTCGGGTTACGAGCAGTACTTC.

V is TRBV28 and J is TRBJ1-5; 7 bases align to TRBD1. Germline trimming cut 5 bases from V and 6 bases from J; bases unmatched to any gene: 10. The CDR3 runs 15 residues. Germline V gene data show CDR1 as MDHEN and CDR2 as SYDVKM. The DNA for the CDR3 is TGTGCCAGCAGTCCGCTAACAGGGGTTAGTCAGCCCCAGCATTTT. Its protein is CASSPLTGVSQPQHF.

There are many counts of this clonotype. This rearrangement joins TRBV6-1 to TRBJ2-4; D remains ambiguous. This CDR3 comprises 14 residues. The germline V gene has CDR1 MNHNS and CDR2 SASEGT. V gave up 7 bases and J gave up 1 base, with 11 bases separating them. The DNA of the CDR3 is TGTGCCAGCACCGCCGGACGGGCCAAAAACATTCAGTACTTC. The encoded protein is CASTAGRAKNIQYF.

This clonotype appeared a few times. V gene TRBV12-3 or TRBV12-4 combines with J gene TRBJ1-6; D is ambiguous. V was cut by 2 bases and J by 9 bases, with 17 bases left in between. This CDR3 is 16 amino acids long. The CDR3 loop is CASSLIQPGGSSPLHF. In DNA form, the CDR3 reads TGTGCCAGCAGTTTAATACAACCCGGCGGGAGTTCACCCCTCCACTTT.